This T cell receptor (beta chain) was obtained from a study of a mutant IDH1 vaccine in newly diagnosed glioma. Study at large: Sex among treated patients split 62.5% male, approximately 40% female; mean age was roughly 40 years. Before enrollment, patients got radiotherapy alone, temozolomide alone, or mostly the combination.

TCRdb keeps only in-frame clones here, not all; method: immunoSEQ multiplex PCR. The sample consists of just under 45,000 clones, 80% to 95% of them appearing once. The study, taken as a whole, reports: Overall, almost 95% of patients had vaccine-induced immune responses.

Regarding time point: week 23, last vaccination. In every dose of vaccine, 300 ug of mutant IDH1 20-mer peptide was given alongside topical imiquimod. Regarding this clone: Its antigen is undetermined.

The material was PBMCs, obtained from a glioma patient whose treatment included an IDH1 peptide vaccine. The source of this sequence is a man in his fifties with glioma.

CDR3 coding DNA: TGTGCCAGCAGTCGGGGACAGGGAAAGGCAGAGACCCAGTACTTC. Amino acids: CASSRGQGKAETQYF. The rearrangement uses TRBV28 and TRBJ2-5; TRBD1 matches 9 bases. This CDR3 spans 15 amino acids. Germline CDR1 is MDHEN and CDR2 is SYDVKM. Trimming took 5 bases from V and 4 from J; bases not matched to a gene: 8. The full variable domain, in which reference TRBV28 and TRBJ2-5 provide the parts outside the CDR3, is DVKVTQSSRYLVKRTGEKVFLECVQDMDHENMFWYRQDPGLGLRLIYFSYDVKMKEKGDIPEGYSVSREKKERFSLILESASTNQTSMYLCASSRGQGKAETQYFGPGTRLLVL.